This TCR beta chain stems from a study of blood T cell repertoires in COVID-19. Across the study: Nucleic acid was either cDNA or gDNA, and it came from T cells, B-cell-depleted T cells, or PBMCs.

Using immunoSEQ multiplex PCR, the repertoire was profiled, and TCRdb retains in-frame clones only, with some absent. This sample carries 170,000 or so clones, about 87% of them seen once, and the ten largest clones take under 0.7%. Germline-derived CDR1 and CDR2 are MNHEY and SMNVEV (reference sequence). V was trimmed by 3 bases and J by 4 bases, leaving 19 bases between them. CDR3 length equals 16 residues. The Seattle patients joined while their infection was active and were tracked longitudinally afterward. Sequencing was carried out using peripheral blood. The rearrangement links TRBV27 to TRBJ2-7, with D perhaps matching TRBD1 (6 bases). The receptor was isolated from a man aged 55 to 70 with COVID-19, enrolled during active disease. The CDR3 sequence: CASSFAGGWTPYEQYF. In nucleotides, the CDR3 is TGTGCCAGCAGTTTTGCTGGGGGCTGGACCCCTTACGAGCAGTACTTC.